The 12 T cell receptor beta chains listed next were all sequenced from one sample in a study of T cells in Graves' hyperthyroidism and ophthalmopathy. Using RNA transcripts as the source, TCR beta CDR3 regions were amplified. The study used the HTBI primer set for a first-round RT-PCR of the TCR CDR3. Via MiXCR, TCRdb re-called the multiplex PCR reads, giving one row per CDR3 protein. The profile shows about 700,000 distinct CDR3 sequences, 45% of them singletons. Sequencing was carried out using peripheral blood or thyroid tissue (not recorded which). The receptor source for this set is an adult man with Graves' disease, either hyperthyroidism or ophthalmopathy (not recorded which).

There are a few counts of this clonotype. The chain carries TRBV11-2 and TRBJ2-7, with D perhaps being TRBD1 or TRBD2 (6 bases each). This CDR3 comprises 14 residues. Germline-derived CDR1 and CDR2 are SGHAT and FQNNGV. The V end lost 0 bases, the J end lost 3 bases, and 9 bases lay between the germline ends. This CDR3 reads CASSLERGDYEQYF. In nucleotides, the CDR3 is TGTGCCAGCAGCTTAGAGAGGGGGGACTACGAGCAGTACTTC.

V is TRBV20-1 and J is TRBJ1-1, with 7 bases matching TRBD1. V lost 6 bases to trimming and J lost 1 base; unmatched junction nucleotides: 8. Looked up from germline, CDR1 is DFQATT and CDR2 is SNEGSKA (reference sequence). The CDR3 covers 14 residues. CDR3 nucleotide sequence: TGCAGTGCGGGATACAGGGGAAGGAACACTGAAGCTTTCTTT. It translates to CSAGYRGRNTEAFF.

Notes on this clonotype: One end of the junction fails to match germline, which may point to a read error. The chain links TRBV7-2 to TRBJ1-2; perhaps TRBD1 as D (6 bases). Germline lookup yields CDR1 SGHTA and CDR2 FQGNSA. CDR3 length: 16 residues. The CDR3, as DNA: TGTGCCAGCAGCTTAGTGGCAGCGGGGGCAGGCTATGACTACACCTTC. It codes for CASSLVAAGAGYDYTF.

This clonotype was recorded only once. This chain joins TRBV7-8 and TRBJ1-6; D not resolved. V lost 6 bases and J lost 0, with 12 bases in between. This CDR3 comprises 16 residues. CDR1 is SGHVS, CDR2 FQNEAQ, per germline. The CDR3 nucleotides read TGTGCCAGCAGTTTTGAGAGACGCTCCTATAATTCACCCCTCCACTTT. Translating it yields CASSFERRSYNSPLHF.

This rearrangement joins TRBV7-8 to TRBJ2-5, with a tentative D call TRBD2 (6 bases). Trimming removed 3 bases at V and 3 bases at J, with 11 bases between. This CDR3 has 14 amino acids. From germline, CDR1 is SGHVS and CDR2 FQNEAQ. This CDR3 is CASSLGGEEETQYF. CDR3 nucleotides: TGTGCCAGCAGCTTGGGGGGTGAAGAAGAGACCCAGTACTTC.

This clonotype was seen at least ten times. The genes are TRBV11-2 and TRBJ1-1; D not certain. This CDR3 region has 13 residues. The V and J ends lost 3 bases and 4 bases respectively, with 9 bases between them. Germline V lookup: CDR1 SGHAT, CDR2 FQNNGV. CDR3 nucleotide sequence: TGTGCCAGCAGCTTCTTAGGTAGCACTGAAGCTTTCTTT. Encoded protein: CASSFLGSTEAFF.

V usage is TRBV10-3 and J usage is TRBJ1-2, with D hard to call. Trimming took off 3 bases at V and 5 bases at J, with 13 bases between the two ends. The CDR3 totals 14 residues. Germline CDR1 reads ENHRY; CDR2 reads SYGVKD. As DNA, the CDR3 is TGTGCCATCAGTGATGGCCAGCATTGGTATGGCTACACCTTC. This gives the protein CAISDGQHWYGYTF.

This clonotype was counted a few times. V and J are TRBV5-1 and TRBJ2-5, with D tentatively TRBD1 or TRBD2 (6 bases each). Looked up from germline, CDR1 is SGHRS and CDR2 is YFSETQ. The CDR3 has 14 residues. Trimming pared 3 bases from V and 2 bases from J, leaving 11 bases between. The CDR3 DNA sequence: TGCGCCAGCAGCTGGGGGGCAGGACAAGAGACCCAGTACTTC. This sequence encodes CASSWGAGQETQYF.

This chain uses TRBV29-1 with TRBJ1-5, with D possibly matching TRBD1 (5 bases). CDR1 SQVTM and CDR2 ANQGSEA come from the germline V gene. V lost 6 bases and J lost 7, with 16 bases in between. There are 13 residues in the CDR3. In nucleotides, the CDR3 is TGCAGCGTGGGTGCTTCCAGGGCCCAGCCCCAGCATTTT. Its protein is CSVGASRAQPQHF. The variable domain in full, with the rest retrieved from reference TRBV29-1 and TRBJ1-5, is SAVISQKPSRDICQRGTSLTIQCQVDSQVTMMFWYRQQPGQSLTLIATANQGSEATYESGFVIDKFPISRPNLTFSTLTVSNMSPEDSSIYLCSVGASRAQPQHFGDGTRLSIL.

The chain is built from TRBV7-9 and TRBJ2-7; 9 bases fit TRBD1. The V and J ends lost 2 bases and 3 bases, in that order; junction bases with no gene match: 8. Per the germline V gene, CDR1 is SEHNR and CDR2 is FQNEAQ (reference sequence). There are 16 residues in the CDR3. CDR3 bases: TGTGCCAGCAGCTTAACTCCCGGGACAGGGCTCTACGAGCAGTACTTC. It yields the protein CASSLTPGTGLYEQYF.

This sequence joins TRBV7-9 and TRBJ1-5, with a weak D call TRBD1 (5 bases). The CDR3 covers 16 residues. V lost 5 bases and J lost 7, with 21 bases in between. From germline, CDR1 is SEHNR and CDR2 FQNEAQ (reference sequence). The CDR3 is CASSQGAREKGQPQHF. CDR3 sequence (DNA): TGTGCCAGCAGCCAAGGGGCGAGGGAAAAAGGGCAGCCCCAGCATTTT.

J is TRBJ1-4 and V is TRBV11-1; D is uncertain. The germline gives CDR1 SGHAT, CDR2 FQDESV (reference sequence). The CDR3 contains 14 residues. Trimming took off 6 bases at V and 7 bases at J, with 15 bases between the two ends. The CDR3 region has the DNA TGTGCCAGCAGGGCCCCAGGAGGTGGTGAAAAACTGTTTTTT. Protein: CASRAPGGGEKLFF.